The present TCR beta chain was sequenced within a study of shared clonotypes between healthy human individuals. Deep-level assay runs were performed. Generated by immunoSEQ multiplex PCR, the TCRdb table keeps only in-frame clones and is missing some. This sample carries over 2 million clones, 95% of them seen once, and the ten largest clones take around 0.13%. All donors were healthy HIV-negative adults lacking recent acute infections or vaccinations. The germline V and J ends were trimmed by 3 bases and 6 bases, with 18 bases remaining between them. Per germline, CDR1 KGHSH and CDR2 LQKENI. CDR3 length: 16 amino acids.

The receptor's source is a man aged 18 to 35 in good health. The gene calls are TRBV18 and TRBJ1-5; D is possibly TRBD1 (6 bases). Sequencing was done on a sample of naive CD4+ T cells sorted from blood. Subset defined: CD45RA+ positively selected. The DNA of the CDR3 is TGTGCCAGCTCACCCTGGGGGGGCGAAGGAGCTCAGCCCCAGCATTTT. Translating it yields CASSPWGGEGAQPQHF.